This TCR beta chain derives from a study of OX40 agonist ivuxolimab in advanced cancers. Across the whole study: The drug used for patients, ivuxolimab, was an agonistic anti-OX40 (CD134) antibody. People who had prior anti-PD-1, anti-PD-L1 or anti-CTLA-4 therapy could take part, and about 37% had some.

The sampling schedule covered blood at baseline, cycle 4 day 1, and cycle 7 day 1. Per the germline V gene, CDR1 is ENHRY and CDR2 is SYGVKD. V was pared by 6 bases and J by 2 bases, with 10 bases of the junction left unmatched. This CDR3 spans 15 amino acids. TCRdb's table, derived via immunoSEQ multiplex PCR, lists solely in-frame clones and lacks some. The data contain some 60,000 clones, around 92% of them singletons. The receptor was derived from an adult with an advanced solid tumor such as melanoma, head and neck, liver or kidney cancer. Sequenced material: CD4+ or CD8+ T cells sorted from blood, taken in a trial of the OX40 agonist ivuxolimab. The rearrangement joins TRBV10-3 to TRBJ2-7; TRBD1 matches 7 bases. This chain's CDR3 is CAISQTGQITYEQYF. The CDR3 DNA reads TGTGCCATCAGCCAAACGGGACAGATCACCTACGAGCAGTACTTC.